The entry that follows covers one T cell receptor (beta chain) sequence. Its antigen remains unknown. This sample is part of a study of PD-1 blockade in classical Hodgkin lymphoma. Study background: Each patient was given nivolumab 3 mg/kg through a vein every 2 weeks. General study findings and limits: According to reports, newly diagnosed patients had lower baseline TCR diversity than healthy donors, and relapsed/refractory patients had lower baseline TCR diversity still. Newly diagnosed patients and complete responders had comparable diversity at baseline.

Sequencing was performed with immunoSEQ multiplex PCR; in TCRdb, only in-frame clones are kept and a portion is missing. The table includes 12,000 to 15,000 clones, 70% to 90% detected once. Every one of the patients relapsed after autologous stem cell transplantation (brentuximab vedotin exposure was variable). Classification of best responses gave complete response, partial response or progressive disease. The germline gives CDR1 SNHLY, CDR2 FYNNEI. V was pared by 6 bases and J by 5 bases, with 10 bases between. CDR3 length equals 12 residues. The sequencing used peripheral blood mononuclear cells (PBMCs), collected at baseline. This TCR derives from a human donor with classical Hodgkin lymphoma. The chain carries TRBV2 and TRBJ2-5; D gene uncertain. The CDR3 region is CASSSGPETQYF. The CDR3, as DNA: TGTGCCAGCAGCTCCGGGCCGGAGACCCAGTACTTC.